This T cell receptor beta chain was documented in a study of T cells in Graves' hyperthyroidism and ophthalmopathy. Study conclusions and caveats: From stable hyperthyroidism, ophthalmopathy was set apart by a 13 V-J model.

Amplified regions were TCR beta CDR3 sequences from RNA transcripts. Initially, a first-round RT-PCR of the TCR CDR3 employed the HTBI primer set. TCRdb re-called the multiplex PCR reads through MiXCR, storing one row per CDR3 protein. Among 490,000 or so distinct CDR3 sequences listed, around a fifth were seen once. This clonotype was seen a few times. Antigen specificity is unknown. The CDR3 runs to 12 residues. CDR1 is DFQATT and CDR2 is SNEGSKA in the germline V gene (reference sequence). V lost 1 base to trimming and J lost 5 bases, with 8 bases between them. The TCR comes from a woman between 70 and 85 years old with Graves' ophthalmopathy. The V and J genes are TRBV20-1 and TRBJ2-5; D uncertain. The material sequenced was blood. The DNA for the CDR3 is TGCAGTGCTAGAGTTCTACGGGAGACCCAGTACTTC. The encoded protein is CSARVLRETQYF.